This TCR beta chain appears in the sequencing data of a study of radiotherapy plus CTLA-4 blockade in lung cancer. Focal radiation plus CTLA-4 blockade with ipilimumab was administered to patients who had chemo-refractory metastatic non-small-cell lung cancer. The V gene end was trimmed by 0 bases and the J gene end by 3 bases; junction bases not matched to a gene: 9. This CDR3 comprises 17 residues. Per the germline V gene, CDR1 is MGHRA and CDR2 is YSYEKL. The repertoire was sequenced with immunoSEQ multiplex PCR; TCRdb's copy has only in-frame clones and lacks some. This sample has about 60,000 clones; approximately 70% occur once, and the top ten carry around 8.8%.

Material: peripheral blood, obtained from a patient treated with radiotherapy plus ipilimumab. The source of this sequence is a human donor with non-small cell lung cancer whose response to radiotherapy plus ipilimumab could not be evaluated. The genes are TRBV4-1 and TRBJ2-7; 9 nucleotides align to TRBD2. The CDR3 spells CASSQDLAGWMSYEQYF. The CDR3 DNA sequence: TGCGCCAGCAGCCAAGACCTAGCGGGGTGGATGAGCTACGAGCAGTACTTC.